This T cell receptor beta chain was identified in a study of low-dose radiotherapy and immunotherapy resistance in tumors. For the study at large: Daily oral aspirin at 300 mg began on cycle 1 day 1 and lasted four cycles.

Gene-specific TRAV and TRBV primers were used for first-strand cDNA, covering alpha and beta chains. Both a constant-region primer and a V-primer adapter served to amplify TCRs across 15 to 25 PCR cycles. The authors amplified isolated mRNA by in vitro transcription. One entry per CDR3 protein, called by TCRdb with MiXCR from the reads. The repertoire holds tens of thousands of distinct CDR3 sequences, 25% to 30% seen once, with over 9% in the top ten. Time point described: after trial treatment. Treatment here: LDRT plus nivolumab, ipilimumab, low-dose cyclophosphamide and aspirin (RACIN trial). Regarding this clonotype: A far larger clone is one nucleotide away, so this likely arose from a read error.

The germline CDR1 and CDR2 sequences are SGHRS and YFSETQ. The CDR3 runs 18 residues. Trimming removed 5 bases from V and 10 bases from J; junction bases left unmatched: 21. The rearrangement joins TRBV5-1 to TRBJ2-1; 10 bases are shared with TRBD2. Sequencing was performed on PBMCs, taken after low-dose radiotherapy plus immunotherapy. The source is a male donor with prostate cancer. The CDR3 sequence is CASSGSWLAGVNPYEQFF. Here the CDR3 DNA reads TGCGCCAGCAGTGGGAGCTGGCTAGCGGGAGTAAATCCCTACGAGCAGTTCTTC.